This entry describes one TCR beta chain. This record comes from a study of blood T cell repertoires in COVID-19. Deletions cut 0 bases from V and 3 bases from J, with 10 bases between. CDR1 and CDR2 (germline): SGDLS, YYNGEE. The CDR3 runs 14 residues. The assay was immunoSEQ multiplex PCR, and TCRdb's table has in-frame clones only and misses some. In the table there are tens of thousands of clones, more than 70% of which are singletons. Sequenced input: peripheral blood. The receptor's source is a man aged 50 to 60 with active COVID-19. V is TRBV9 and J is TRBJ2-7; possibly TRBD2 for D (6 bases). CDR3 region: CASSVGVGSYEQYF. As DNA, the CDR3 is TGTGCCAGCAGCGTAGGGGTCGGGAGCTACGAGCAGTACTTC.